Shown below are 21 T cell receptor beta chains from a single sample sequenced in a study of blood T cells in healthy people across ages. Then a second PCR, running roughly 7 to 11 cycles, was carried out with a sample-barcoded 5' primer and a J-beta primer mix. TCRdb passed the 5' RACE reads through MiXCR, listing each CDR3 protein once. The data contain roughly 1,800,000 distinct CDR3 sequences, roughly 50% of them singletons. The sequenced sample consisted of blood. The receptors originated from a woman aged 40 to 50 in good health.

This clonotype turned up a few times. The chain couples TRBV20-1 to TRBJ2-1, with TRBD2 matching 12 bases. The CDR3 runs 14 residues. V was pared by 6 bases and J by 8 bases, with 8 bases of the junction left unmatched. Germline V CDR1 and CDR2: DFQATT, SNEGSKA (reference sequence). CDR3 protein: CSAARTSGADEQFF. The DNA of the CDR3 is TGCAGTGCCGCGCGGACTAGCGGGGCGGATGAGCAGTTCTTC.

The J gene is TRBJ2-1, the V gene TRBV6-6; 11 nucleotides align to TRBD1. V lost 7 bases and J lost 8; bases outside the gene matches: 10. In germline, CDR1 is MNHNY, CDR2 SVGAGI (reference sequence). The CDR3 is 15 residues long. CDR3 protein: CASMVTGQGAYEQFF. Here the CDR3 DNA reads TGTGCCAGCATGGTCACAGGACAGGGGGCATATGAGCAGTTCTTC.

This clonotype turned up a few times. This rearrangement joins TRBV13 to TRBJ2-1; weak D call: TRBD1 (5 bases). Germline lookup yields CDR1 PRHDT and CDR2 FYEKMQ (reference sequence). The ends were cut back, 5 bases at V and 5 bases at J, with 22 bases in the middle. The length of the CDR3 is 17 residues. CDR3 region: CASSPEPETVPHNEQFF. The DNA of the CDR3 is TGTGCCAGCAGCCCCGAACCCGAGACAGTGCCCCACAATGAGCAGTTCTTC.

The gene calls are TRBV5-6 and TRBJ1-2, with 8 bases lining up with TRBD1. The CDR3 contains 14 residues. Trimming took 5 bases from V and 4 from J; bases not matched to a gene: 7. CDR1 is SGHDT, CDR2 YYEEEE, per germline. CDR3 sequence reads: CASRQDRGPYGYTF. CDR3 DNA: TGTGCCAGCAGACAAGACAGGGGACCCTATGGCTACACCTTC.

The chain is built from TRBV11-2 and TRBJ1-1, with a possible D match to TRBD1 (6 bases). Germline V gives CDR1 SGHAT, CDR2 FQNNGV. The length of the CDR3 is 13 residues. Trimming removed 4 bases from V and 6 bases from J, with 12 bases in between. CDR3 protein: CASSSQGAPEAFF. The CDR3 DNA follows: TGTGCCAGCAGCTCACAGGGCGCCCCTGAAGCTTTCTTT.

This sequence joins TRBV6-2 or TRBV6-3 and TRBJ1-2, with D possibly matching TRBD1 (6 bases). Trimming took 0 bases from V and 2 from J, leaving 16 bases between them. The CDR3 sequence is 17 residues long. Germline V gene data show CDR1 as MNHEY and CDR2 as SVGEGT. In nucleotides, the CDR3 is TGTGCCAGCAGTTACTCCAGAGCAGGACAGACAAACTATGGCTACACCTTC. It yields the protein CASSYSRAGQTNYGYTF.

This sequence joins TRBV7-2 and TRBJ1-4; 8 positions match TRBD1. Trimming removed 3 bases from V and 3 bases from J; junction bases left unmatched: 3. This CDR3 contains 15 residues. Germline V CDR1 and CDR2: SGHTA, FQGNSA. The DNA for the CDR3 is TGTGCCAGCAGCTTTCAGGGGGCAGCTAATGAAAAACTGTTTTTT. Translated, it gives CASSFQGAANEKLFF.

The chain carries TRBV28 and TRBJ2-1, with 9 bases aligning to TRBD1. Germline-derived CDR1 and CDR2 are MDHEN and SYDVKM. The CDR3 has 14 amino acids. Trimming removed 6 bases from V and 7 bases from J; junction bases left unmatched: 7. CDR3: CASSRDRVLNEQFF. The CDR3 DNA sequence: TGTGCCAGCAGCCGGGACAGGGTCTTGAATGAGCAGTTCTTC.

The chain is built from TRBV12-3 or TRBV12-4 and TRBJ2-3, with D perhaps being TRBD1 or TRBD2 (6 bases each). The CDR3 runs 15 residues. Trimming pared 6 bases from V and 5 bases from J, leaving 18 bases between. Here the CDR3 reads CASRGTRGRRDTQYF. The CDR3 DNA reads as TGTGCCAGCAGGGGTACTCGGGGGCGGAGAGATACGCAGTATTTT.

The rearrangement links TRBV20-1 to TRBJ2-3; 7 bases fit TRBD1. Trimming removed 4 bases from V and 4 bases from J; junction bases left unmatched: 2. Looked up from germline, CDR1 is DFQATT and CDR2 is SNEGSKA (reference sequence). This CDR3 has 12 amino acids. The CDR3 region is CSANRGADTQYF. The CDR3 nucleotides read TGCAGTGCTAACAGGGGTGCAGATACGCAGTATTTT.

The J gene is TRBJ1-4, the V gene TRBV27; no clear D. Trimming took 7 bases from V and 8 from J, leaving 20 bases between them. CDR1 MNHEY and CDR2 SMNVEV come from the germline V gene (reference sequence). The CDR3 has 15 residues. The CDR3 DNA reads as TGTGCCAGCAAACCCCTGGCCGGTTTTAAAGAAAAACTGTTTTTT. Residues: CASKPLAGFKEKLFF.

This clonotype was seen just once. The rearrangement links TRBV11-2 to TRBJ1-1; no definite D call. V was shortened by 5 bases and J by 1 base, with 11 bases between the two germline ends. The CDR3 covers 14 residues. In germline, CDR1 is SGHAT, CDR2 FQNNGV. The CDR3 sequence: CASSVLSGNTEAFF. The CDR3 nucleotides read TGTGCCAGCAGCGTACTATCAGGGAACACTGAAGCTTTCTTT.

This clonotype is large within its sample. The rearrangement uses TRBV28 and TRBJ2-1; the D gene is possibly TRBD2 (7 bases). The CDR3 has 14 residues. CDR1 and CDR2 from the germline V gene are MDHEN and SYDVKM. Deletions cut 4 bases from V and 8 bases from J, with 15 bases between. The CDR3 region is CASSSTGTIDEQFF. The CDR3 DNA sequence: TGTGCCAGCAGTTCTACAGGGACTATTGATGAGCAGTTCTTC.

The chain combines TRBV12-3 or TRBV12-4 with TRBJ2-6; D not resolved. The length of the CDR3 is 16 residues. The germline V and J ends were trimmed by 1 base and 3 bases, with 10 bases remaining between them. The CDR3 region is CASSLDFFGGANVLTF. The CDR3 nucleotides are TGTGCCAGCAGTTTAGATTTCTTCGGTGGGGCCAACGTCCTGACTTTC.

The V and J genes are TRBV20-1 and TRBJ2-5; 7 positions agree with TRBD1. The trim removed 6 bases at V and 11 bases at J, leaving 21 bases unmatched. Germline assignment: CDR1 DFQATT and CDR2 SNEGSKA (reference sequence). This CDR3 comprises 15 residues. DNA for the CDR3: TGCAGTGCCCGCCAAAGGACAGGCCCGATTAGAGAGCAGTACTTC. This encodes CSARQRTGPIREQYF.

This chain connects TRBV20-1 to TRBJ1-6; 9 bases align to TRBD1. This CDR3 is built from 15 residues. J gave up 5 bases and V 7 bases, and 9 bases lay outside the gene matches. Germline assignment: CDR1 DFQATT and CDR2 SNEGSKA (reference sequence). The DNA for the CDR3 is TGCAGTGTCCTACAACAGGGGGCGCATAATTCACCCCTCCACTTT. This sequence encodes CSVLQQGAHNSPLHF.

The rearrangement links TRBV29-1 to TRBJ2-1; 14 nucleotides match TRBD2. From germline, CDR1 is SQVTM and CDR2 ANQGSEA. J gave up 4 bases and V 6 bases, and 11 bases lay outside the gene matches. The CDR3 is 17 amino acids. The CDR3 is CSVRGTSGRGGYNEQFF. The DNA of the CDR3 is TGCAGCGTGAGGGGGACTAGCGGGAGAGGGGGTTACAATGAGCAGTTCTTC.

This clonotype showed up just a few times. CDR3 DNA sequence: TGCAGCGTTGTTTTATTGAACAGTACACAGGAGACCCAGTACTTC. This translates into CSVVLLNSTQETQYF. This chain connects TRBV29-1 to TRBJ2-5; D ambiguous. The V and J ends lost 4 bases and 5 bases respectively, with 20 bases between them. CDR1 and CDR2 from the germline V gene are SQVTM and ANQGSEA. The CDR3 is 15 residues long.

This chain joins TRBV5-1 and TRBJ2-3; 8 bases are a match to TRBD2. CDR1 SGHRS and CDR2 YFSETQ come from the germline V gene. The J segment lost 2 bases and the V segment lost 5 bases, leaving 10 bases of the junction unmatched. The CDR3 has 16 amino acids. The CDR3 DNA follows: TGCGCCAGCAGTCCCGGGACTAGAACAAACACAGATACGCAGTATTTT. Its translation is CASSPGTRTNTDTQYF.

The chain joins TRBV12-3 or TRBV12-4 to TRBJ2-5, with TRBD1 matching over 11 bases. The junction had 14 bases not matched to a gene; V was cut back by 6 bases and J by 11 bases. The CDR3 contains 15 residues. CDR3 nucleotide sequence: TGTGCCAGCAGGGTTGGACAGGGGGCTAACAATGAGCAGTACTTC. This codes for CASRVGQGANNEQYF.

The sample holds a few counts of this clonotype. V is TRBV12-3 or TRBV12-4 and J is TRBJ2-3; D remains ambiguous. The V end was cut by 5 bases, the J end by 5 bases, with 14 bases between. This CDR3 is 14 amino acids long. CDR3 residues: CASSRPNWGDTQYF. In nucleotides, the CDR3 is TGTGCCAGCAGTCGACCTAACTGGGGAGATACGCAGTATTTT.